The entry below gives a single TCR beta chain sequence along with its context. What it binds is unknown. This record belongs to a study of T-cell reconstitution after alpha-beta-depleted transplantation in children. Notes on the study in general: T-cell counts and diversity at one year post-transplant came mainly from newly produced T cells. It was surviving recipient T cells and thymic progenitors that gave some patients high TCRbeta diversity at day 60. Expanded clones from the graft, numbering several hundred, reportedly supplied alpha-beta T cells about two months after transplant.

CDR3 length: 15 residues. The V segment lost 3 bases and the J segment 5 bases; nucleotides outside the gene matches: 6. The germline V gene encodes CDR1 LNHDA and CDR2 SQIVND (reference sequence). For TCRbeta, the library was prepared with unique molecular identifiers. In TCRdb, the PCR reads were re-called with MiXCR into one record per CDR3 protein. Here the sample spans roughly 280,000 distinct CDR3 sequences, 11% being singletons. The source material was peripheral blood, sampled 180 days after TCRalphabeta/CD19-depleted stem cell transplant. The sequence was obtained from a male patient aged 2-15 years who had a stem cell transplant for chronic granulomatous disease, so the T cells may come from the graft donor. This chain joins TRBV19 and TRBJ2-1; TRBD2 aligns across 8 bases. DNA for the CDR3: TGTGCCAGTAGTATCGTGAGCGGGAGCCACAATGAGCAGTTCTTC. The encoded protein is CASSIVSGSHNEQFF.